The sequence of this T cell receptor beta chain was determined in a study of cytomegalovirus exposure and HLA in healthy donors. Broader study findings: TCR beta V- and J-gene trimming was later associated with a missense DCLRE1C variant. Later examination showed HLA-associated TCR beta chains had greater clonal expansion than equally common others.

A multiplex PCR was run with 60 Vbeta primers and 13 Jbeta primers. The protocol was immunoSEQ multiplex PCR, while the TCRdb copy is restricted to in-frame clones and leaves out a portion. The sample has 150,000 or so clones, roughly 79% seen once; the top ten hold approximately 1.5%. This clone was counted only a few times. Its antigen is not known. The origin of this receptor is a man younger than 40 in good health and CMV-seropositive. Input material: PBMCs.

Here the CDR3 reads CASSIATNEKLFF. The CDR3 bases are TGTGCCAGCTCTATTGCAACTAATGAAAAACTGTTTTTT. The chain carries TRBV4-2 and TRBJ1-4, with D unresolved. This CDR3 is 13 amino acids long. CDR1 is LGHNA and CDR2 is YNFKEQ in the germline V gene. Trimming shortened V by 8 bases and J by 0 bases, and 7 bases separated the two germline ends.